The 28 T cell receptor beta chains in this list originate from one sample, sequenced in a study of T cell clonotyping in hematopoietic cell transplantation. Using immunoSEQ multiplex PCR, the repertoire was profiled, and TCRdb retains in-frame clones only, with some absent. This table holds 13,000 to 15,000 clones, around 86% found once. The sample in question was PBMCs, obtained 100 days after allogeneic stem cell transplant. The receptors were sampled from a male patient in his fifties who had an allogeneic stem cell transplant from an unrelated donor, so T cells may come from the graft donor. Some clones in this sample may be carry-over from other donors' samples.

This chain links TRBV11-2 with TRBJ1-2; unclear D gene. The CDR3 covers 14 residues. CDR1 and CDR2 from the germline V gene are SGHAT and FQNNGV. V dropped 0 bases and J dropped 8 bases, with 13 bases sitting between them. CDR3 loop: CASSLDAGKRGYTF. In nucleotides, the CDR3 is TGTGCCAGCAGCTTAGACGCGGGAAAGCGCGGCTACACCTTC.

The genes are TRBV18 and TRBJ2-5; no clear D gene. Germline V gene data show CDR1 as KGHSH and CDR2 as LQKENI. V lost 6 bases to trimming and J lost 0 bases, with 8 bases between them. CDR3 length: 13 residues. CDR3 in amino acids: CASSQNHQETQYF. DNA for the CDR3: TGTGCCAGCTCCCAGAACCACCAAGAGACCCAGTACTTC.

The J gene is TRBJ1-2, the V gene TRBV2; D is unclear. V was trimmed by 7 bases and J by 4 bases, leaving 13 bases between them. CDR3 length: 13 amino acids. Germline V gene sequence: CDR1 SNHLY, CDR2 FYNNEI. The CDR3, as DNA: TGTGCCAGCACCGGCGGGCTAGCCTATGGCTACACCTTC. Protein sequence: CASTGGLAYGYTF.

This clone was picked up one time. V is TRBV7-2 and J is TRBJ1-2; no definite D call. This CDR3 spans 16 amino acids. Germline lookup yields CDR1 SGHTA and CDR2 FQGNSA. Trimming took off 2 bases at V and 0 bases at J, with 13 bases between the two ends. The CDR3 here is CASSLPRRIANYGYTF. CDR3 nucleotide sequence: TGTGCCAGCAGCTTACCGCGACGGATAGCTAACTATGGCTACACCTTC.

The V and J genes are TRBV7-8 and TRBJ2-1; tentatively, D is TRBD1 or TRBD2 (5 bases each). Germline V lookup: CDR1 SGHVS, CDR2 FQNEAQ. Trimming shortened V by 6 bases and J by 8 bases, and 11 bases separated the two germline ends. The CDR3 runs 12 residues. CDR3 sequence reads: CASSQLGDEQFF. The CDR3, as DNA: TGTGCCAGCAGTCAACTGGGGGATGAGCAGTTCTTC.

This chain links TRBV30 with TRBJ2-5; no clear D. V was trimmed by 2 bases and J by 5 bases, leaving 9 bases between them. The CDR3 extends over 12 amino acids. Germline V gene data show CDR1 as GTSNPN and CDR2 as SVGIG (reference sequence). This CDR3 is CAWSLVGETQYF. CDR3 in DNA: TGTGCCTGGAGTCTAGTGGGCGAGACCCAGTACTTC.

The V and J genes are TRBV30 and TRBJ2-1, with 9 bases identical to TRBD2. CDR3 length: 16 amino acids. Germline-derived CDR1 and CDR2 are GTSNPN and SVGIG (reference sequence). Trimming removed 0 bases from V and 9 bases from J; junction bases left unmatched: 12. CDR3 nucleotides: TGTGCCTGGAGTGTACCAGCGGGAGGAAAGGGATTTGAGCAGTTCTTC. Protein sequence: CAWSVPAGGKGFEQFF.

The J gene is TRBJ2-2, the V gene TRBV30; TRBD1 matches 9 bases. The junction had 8 bases not matched to a gene; V was cut back by 1 base and J by 5 bases. CDR3 length equals 16 residues. Germline V gene lookup returns CDR1 GTSNPN and CDR2 SVGIG (reference sequence). Here the CDR3 reads CAWSDPWTGETGELFF. Here the CDR3 DNA reads TGTGCCTGGAGTGACCCATGGACAGGGGAGACCGGGGAGCTGTTTTTT.

This clone turned up a few times. The chain recombines TRBV6-1 with TRBJ1-5; D perhaps matches TRBD1 (5 bases). V was clipped by 4 bases and J by 2 bases, with 15 bases between them. The CDR3 length is 16 residues. Per germline, CDR1 MNHNS and CDR2 SASEGT. The CDR3 loop reads CASSALQGYGNQPQHF. CDR3 coding DNA: TGTGCCAGCAGTGCACTTCAGGGTTATGGCAATCAGCCCCAGCATTTT.

The rearrangement joins TRBV7-8 to TRBJ1-5; D unclear. This CDR3 region has 14 residues. The V end lost 5 bases, the J end lost 4 bases, and 12 bases lay between the germline ends. The germline V gene encodes CDR1 SGHVS and CDR2 FQNEAQ. This chain's CDR3 is CASSIYGPNQPQHF. The CDR3 DNA follows: TGTGCCAGCAGCATTTACGGCCCGAATCAGCCCCAGCATTTT.

The chain uses TRBV19 and TRBJ1-5, with D perhaps matching TRBD1 (5 bases). The CDR3 covers 15 residues. In germline, CDR1 is LNHDA, CDR2 SQIVND (reference sequence). The V gene lost 2 bases and the J gene lost 9 bases, with 17 bases spanning the gap. CDR3 loop: CASSIFRESQAPQHF. In DNA form, the CDR3 reads TGTGCCAGTAGTATATTCAGGGAATCCCAAGCGCCCCAGCATTTT.

The rearrangement joins TRBV27 to TRBJ1-4; no firm D call. This CDR3 region has 14 residues. Trimming removed 3 bases at V and 0 bases at J, with 5 bases between. Germline loops: CDR1 MNHEY, CDR2 SMNVEV (reference sequence). CDR3 protein: CASSFLTTNEKLFF. CDR3 sequence (DNA): TGTGCCAGCAGTTTTCTGACAACTAATGAAAAACTGTTTTTT.

This clone was observed a single time. The V and J genes are TRBV29-1 and TRBJ1-1, with 7 bases identical to TRBD1. V dropped 4 bases and J dropped 3; count of bases not matched to a gene: 5. Germline values: CDR1 SQVTM, CDR2 ANQGSEA. This CDR3 region has 13 residues. CDR3 region: CSVGDSGDTEAFF. In DNA, the CDR3 is TGCAGCGTTGGGGACAGTGGGGACACTGAAGCTTTCTTT.

The gene calls are TRBV6-6 and TRBJ1-3; possible D gene TRBD1, 5 bases. Germline loops: CDR1 MNHNY, CDR2 SVGAGI (reference sequence). Trimming took 6 bases from V and 4 from J, leaving 10 bases between them. The CDR3 extends over 13 amino acids. CDR3 DNA: TGTGCCAGCAGCCGGGGGAGGGGAAACACCATATATTTT. This translates into CASSRGRGNTIYF.

The V call is TRBV4-2, the J call TRBJ2-7, with TRBD2 identical over 9 bases. The J segment lost 4 bases and the V segment lost 0 bases, leaving 7 bases of the junction unmatched. CDR3 length equals 16 residues. Germline V gives CDR1 LGHNA, CDR2 YNFKEQ. CDR3 nucleotides: TGTGCCAGCAGCCAAGAGGGTAGCGGGGGCCTATACGAGCAGTACTTC. Residues: CASSQEGSGGLYEQYF.

This sequence joins TRBV15 and TRBJ2-7; D remains unclear. V lost 1 base to trimming and J lost 3 bases, with 7 bases between them. The CDR3 runs 13 residues. Germline CDR1 and CDR2: LNHNV and YYDKDF (reference sequence). CDR3 sequence reads: CATSRARNYEQYF. CDR3 bases: TGTGCCACCAGCAGAGCACGGAACTACGAGCAGTACTTC. The variable domain in full, with the rest retrieved from reference TRBV15 and TRBJ2-7, is DAMVIQNPRYQVTQFGKPVTLSCSQTLNHNVMYWYQQKSSQAPKLLFHYYDKDFNNEADTPDNFQSRRPNTSFCFLDIRSPGLGDTAMYLCATSRARNYEQYFGPGTRLTVT.

This sequence joins TRBV7-9 and TRBJ2-7; no reliable D call. The V gene's germline CDR1 is SEHNR and CDR2 FQNEAQ (reference sequence). Trimming removed 4 bases from V and 3 bases from J, with 4 bases in between. This CDR3 is 11 amino acids long. As DNA, the CDR3 is TGTGCCAGCAGCTCTTACTACGAGCAGTACTTC. Protein sequence: CASSSYYEQYF.

The chain couples TRBV5-4 to TRBJ2-3, with a possible D match to TRBD2 (5 bases). V shed 3 bases and J shed 0 bases, with 8 bases lying between them. This CDR3 region has 14 residues. Germline V CDR1 and CDR2: SGHNT, YYREEE (reference sequence). For the CDR3, the DNA is TGTGCCAGCAGCTCCCGGACTAGCACAGATACGCAGTATTTT. Its translation is CASSSRTSTDTQYF. Filled out from reference TRBV5-4 and TRBJ2-3, the complete variable domain reads ETGVTQSPTHLIKTRGQQVTLRCSSQSGHNTVSWYQQALGQGPQFIFQYYREEENGRGNFPPRFSGLQFPNYSSELNVNALELDDSALYLCASSSRTSTDTQYFGPGTRLTVL.

This chain links TRBV27 with TRBJ2-7; D is uncertain. The CDR3 spans 16 residues. Germline CDR1 MNHEY, CDR2 SMNVEV (reference sequence). V was shortened by 6 bases and J by 0 bases, with 18 bases between the two germline ends. DNA for the CDR3: TGTGCCAGCAGATCCGGATCCGTGCGAAGCTCCTACGAGCAGTACTTC. Translated: CASRSGSVRSSYEQYF.

V gene TRBV10-3 combines with J gene TRBJ2-3; 10 nucleotides match TRBD1. The CDR3 sequence is 14 residues long. Losses at the gene ends were 9 bases for V and 5 bases for J; bases not matched to a gene: 8. Germline CDR1 reads ENHRY; CDR2 reads SYGVKD. The chain's CDR3 is CAITDRGREDTQYF. In DNA form, the CDR3 reads TGTGCCATTACCGACAGGGGGCGCGAAGATACGCAGTATTTT.

The chain is built from TRBV14 and TRBJ2-3, with a weak D call TRBD2 (6 bases). CDR3 length equals 14 residues. The V end lost 0 bases, the J end lost 4 bases, and 8 bases lay between the germline ends. From germline, CDR1 is SGHDN and CDR2 FVKESK. CDR3: CASSQEWGADTQYF. In nucleotides, the CDR3 is TGTGCCAGCAGCCAAGAGTGGGGGGCAGATACGCAGTATTTT. The variable domain in full, completed from reference TRBV14 and TRBJ2-3, reads EAGVTQFPSHSVIEKGQTVTLRCDPISGHDNLYWYRRVMGKEIKFLLHFVKESKQDESGMPNNRFLAERTGGTYSTLKVQPAELEDSGVYFCASSQEWGADTQYFGPGTRLTVL.

The chain recombines TRBV30 with TRBJ1-2; D remains ambiguous. The CDR3 length is 15 residues. From germline, CDR1 is GTSNPN and CDR2 SVGIG (reference sequence). Trimming stripped 1 base from V and 8 bases from J, with 20 bases between. This CDR3 reads CAWSAGSSPKDGYTF. CDR3 DNA sequence: TGTGCCTGGAGTGCGGGGAGTTCTCCGAAGGACGGCTACACCTTC.

The chain has TRBV9 and TRBJ2-2, with D possibly being TRBD2 (7 bases). The V end was cut by 4 bases, the J end by 7 bases, with 20 bases between. CDR3 length: 16 amino acids. From germline, CDR1 is SGDLS and CDR2 YYNGEE. The CDR3 region is CASSRGGGLSSGELFF. Here the CDR3 DNA reads TGTGCCAGCAGCCGAGGGGGGGGGCTTAGTAGCGGGGAGCTGTTTTTT.

This clone was observed a single time. The same CDR3 arises from other DNA sequences in this sample as well. The chain recombines TRBV7-2 with TRBJ2-7, with 7 bases fitting TRBD2. The germline CDR1 and CDR2 sequences are SGHTA and FQGNSA. The CDR3 covers 13 residues. After removal of 3 bases from V and 4 bases from J, the junction contained 3 bases not matched to a gene. The CDR3 sequence is CASSFGGGYEQYF. The CDR3 region has the DNA TGTGCCAGCAGCTTCGGGGGAGGGTACGAGCAGTACTTC.

The rearrangement links TRBV29-1 to TRBJ1-1; 10 nucleotides align to TRBD1. Germline V lookup: CDR1 SQVTM, CDR2 ANQGSEA. The junction had 2 bases not matched to a gene; V was cut back by 6 bases and J by 1 base. The CDR3 has 13 amino acids. The DNA of the CDR3 is TGCAGCGTGAGACAGGGGGCGAACACTGAAGCTTTCTTT. Protein product: CSVRQGANTEAFF.

The rearrangement uses TRBV4-3 and TRBJ1-2; TRBD1 matches 7 bases. CDR3 length equals 15 residues. Germline CDR1 reads LGHNA; CDR2 reads YSLEER. V shed 5 bases, J shed 5 bases, and the junction held 11 bases outside the gene matches. DNA for the CDR3: TGCGCCAGCAGCGTTACCTGGGGACAGCGGTATGGCTACACCTTC. Translating gives CASSVTWGQRYGYTF.

This clone was counted only a few times. The V gene is TRBV5-1, the J gene TRBJ1-1, with TRBD1 identical over 7 bases. CDR3 length equals 15 residues. The V and J ends lost 0 bases and 5 bases, in that order; junction bases with no gene match: 7. CDR1 SGHRS and CDR2 YFSETQ come from the germline V gene. The CDR3 sequence is CASSLGQGERTEAFF. The DNA for the CDR3 is TGCGCCAGCAGCTTGGGACAGGGAGAAAGGACTGAAGCTTTCTTT.

The rearrangement links TRBV30 to TRBJ2-5; 7 bases agree with TRBD1. The DNA matches TRBJ2-7 better at its end, which makes the J call doubtful. The CDR3 runs to 13 residues. CDR1 and CDR2 from the germline V gene are GTSNPN and SVGIG (reference sequence). The CDR3 reads CAWSTGVSYEQYF. CDR3 nucleotides: TGTGCCTGGAGCACAGGGGTATCCTACGAGCAGTACTTC.